Listed below are T cell receptor beta chains from one sample, sequenced in a study of cytomegalovirus exposure and HLA in healthy donors. Some clones are missing from TCRdb's copy, which holds only in-frame ones; the method was immunoSEQ multiplex PCR. The sample has roughly 200,000 clones; around 86% are singletons. Sequenced material: PBMCs. The source is a man between 50 and 59 years old in good health and CMV-seronegative. Both conserved end residues are part of each CDR3. D genes are given only for firm matches.

CASSLWDRGSSSTF TRBD1 TRBJ1-2 TRBV5-1
CASSLRQGAVNEQFF TRBD1 TRBJ2-1 TRBV7-9
CASSSSGSFNTDTQYF TRBD2 TRBJ2-3 TRBV5-1
CASSLVASMSNEKLFF NA TRBJ1-4 TRBV7-9
CAWSLGVDTQYF NA TRBJ2-3 TRBV30
CASSSPNSGNTIYF NA TRBJ1-3 TRBV28
CAWSVGLGGQETQYF NA TRBJ2-5 TRBV30
CASSLPASGSSYEQYF NA TRBJ2-7 TRBV7-8
CASSPGQGRETQYF TRBD1 TRBJ2-5 TRBV2
CASSLKGAASAETQYF NA TRBJ2-5 TRBV7-6
CASSQATRGTSRNTIYF NA TRBJ1-3 TRBV4-2
CASSPGGPSSYNSPLHF NA TRBJ1-6 TRBV18
CASSMGTGGGYNEQFF TRBD1 TRBJ2-1 TRBV19
CASSVVAGANNEQFF TRBD2 TRBJ2-1 TRBV9
CASSRTSGSSYNEQFF TRBD2 TRBJ2-1 TRBV7-3
CASSSAGTDQETQYF TRBD1 TRBJ2-5 TRBV6-1
CASSKPGSGLFNQPQHF NA TRBJ1-5 TRBV21-1
CASSFFLGLAGSEVPPYEQYF TRBD2 TRBJ2-7 TRBV28
CASSLGQGGGYEQYF NA TRBJ2-7 TRBV5-1
CASSRIQDGNTIYF NA TRBJ1-3 TRBV5-5
CASSFVGDAGNTIYF NA TRBJ1-3 TRBV5-4
CASSAGLANRGLETQYF TRBD2 TRBJ2-5 TRBV7-2
CASSFSLGTDNSYEQYF TRBD1 TRBJ2-7 TRBV7-6
CASSIQVGQGTYEQYF TRBD1 TRBJ2-7 TRBV16
CASSLAGSGANVLTF NA TRBJ2-6 TRBV11-2
CASSYDGQGGKDTQYF TRBD1 TRBJ2-3 TRBV5-1
CASSPTGTGEGYTF TRBD1 TRBJ1-2 TRBV18
CASSLGDYGYTF NA TRBJ1-2 TRBV5-1
CASSPGPETQYF NA TRBJ2-5 TRBV7-2
CASSLSTDTYEQYF NA TRBJ2-7 TRBV7-3
CASSALDRYNEQFF NA TRBJ2-1 TRBV19
CASSSSSGGGFTDTQYF TRBD2 TRBJ2-3 TRBV7-3
CASSDSAAAGELFF NA TRBJ2-2 TRBV6-5
CASSVGYGGAGEQFF TRBD2 TRBJ2-1 TRBV9
CASNRLASSSYNEQFF TRBD2 TRBJ2-1 TRBV5-6
CASSATSGSTDMQYF TRBD2 TRBJ2-3 TRBV6-6
CASSLAGLVQETQYF TRBD2 TRBJ2-5 TRBV5-1
CASSYTGGEQYF TRBD1 TRBJ2-7 TRBV6-1
CASSSGQATYNEQFF TRBD1 TRBJ2-1 TRBV7-9
CASSHLRPVKNTGELFF NA TRBJ2-2 TRBV4-1
CASSQGSTGTGYQPQHF TRBD1 TRBJ1-5 TRBV4-3
CASRSTSVNTEAFF NA TRBJ1-1 TRBV7-9
CASSFRGLDEQYF TRBD1 TRBJ2-7 TRBV7-2
CASSIAGTGWTDTQYF TRBD1 TRBJ2-3 TRBV19
CASSDKRGHQETQYF NA TRBJ2-5 TRBV5-4
CASTSTPSSGANVLTF NA TRBJ2-6 TRBV28
CASSPWTSGGLYQETQYF TRBD2 TRBJ2-5 TRBV5-1
CASSGGLQETQYF NA TRBJ2-5 TRBV18
CASSSTGFNQPQHF NA TRBJ1-5 TRBV7-8
CASSLGTGGRTNEKLFF TRBD1 TRBJ1-4 TRBV5-1
CASSTGLAEAYNEQFF TRBD2 TRBJ2-1 TRBV7-2
CASSHRQGAISNQPQHF TRBD1 TRBJ1-5 TRBV16
CASSFGGGQTEQFF NA TRBJ2-1 TRBV7-3